This paragraph covers one T cell receptor beta chain sequence. What it binds is not known. This record comes from a study of cytomegalovirus exposure and HLA in healthy donors. Overall study context: Across 350 to 500 genotyped donors, 81% landed in the Caucasian-associated ancestry cluster.

Study-level results: Differences between HLA loci emerged in a later analysis of TCR association rates, with DRB1 most and HLA-C fewest. Across donors, presence/absence analyses took sequencing depth to be roughly uniform. Diagnosis of cytomegalovirus status made by the classifier reportedly showed high specificity and sensitivity.

Amplification used 60 Vbeta primers and 13 Jbeta primers. Produced via immunoSEQ multiplex PCR; TCRdb's table is partial and in-frame only. The sample shows roughly 160,000 clones, about 82% of them seen only once. The CDR3 extends over 16 amino acids. Germline loops: CDR1 SGHDT, CDR2 YYEEEE. With V trimmed by 4 bases and J by 2 bases, 6 bases remained unmatched. The sequence came from a woman aged 45 to 65 in good health and CMV-seropositive. The specimen sequenced was PBMCs. The chain uses TRBV5-6 and TRBJ1-6, with 7 bases identical to TRBD1. In nucleotides, the CDR3 is TGTGCCAGCAGCCAGATAGGACAGGCCTATAATTCACCCCTCCACTTT. Translating it yields CASSQIGQAYNSPLHF.